This entry lists 28 T cell receptor beta chains sequenced from one sample in a study of T cell repertoires in cytomegalovirus infection. TCRdb redid the calling of the reads with MiXCR, one entry per CDR3 protein. The sample holds some 900,000 distinct CDR3 sequences, approximately 29% seen once. The antigens these receptors bind are not known. The sequencing used cultured CD8+ T cells from PBMCs, collected from culture after CMV antigen stimulation. The origin of the receptors is a human donor in good health (CMV status not recorded). Some clones in this sample may be carry-over from other donors' samples.

This chain joins TRBV7-9 and TRBJ2-3; a possible D gene is TRBD2 (6 bases). Germline V lookup: CDR1 SEHNR, CDR2 FQNEAQ (reference sequence). The ends were cut back, 5 bases at V and 6 bases at J, with 21 bases in the middle. The CDR3 has 16 amino acids. The CDR3 DNA sequence: TGTGCCAGCAGCCCCGGGGGATCGACTAGTTGGGATACGCAGTATTTT. The encoded protein is CASSPGGSTSWDTQYF.

As to this clonotype: With a much larger clone just one base away, this may be a read error. The CDR3, as DNA: TGTGCCAGCAGCCTAAGCCAGGGGACACTCACTGAAGCTTTCTTT. Its protein is CASSLSQGTLTEAFF. The genes are TRBV7-6 and TRBJ1-1, with D possibly being TRBD1 (6 bases). The V end lost 5 bases, the J end lost 4 bases, and 17 bases lay between the germline ends. CDR3 length: 15 amino acids. Germline values: CDR1 SGHVS, CDR2 FNYEAQ.

J is TRBJ2-7 and V is TRBV6-5, with D unresolved. Deletions cut 3 bases from V and 4 bases from J, with 4 bases between. The germline gives CDR1 MNHEY, CDR2 SVGAGI. The CDR3 has 11 amino acids. CDR3 DNA sequence: TGTGCCAGCAGTTATCTGTACGAGCAGTACTTC. Its translation is CASSYLYEQYF.

This clonotype came up a few times. The V gene is TRBV7-9, the J gene TRBJ2-1; unclear D gene. The CDR3 contains 12 residues. Germline V lookup: CDR1 SEHNR, CDR2 FQNEAQ (reference sequence). The V and J ends lost 5 bases and 6 bases respectively, with 8 bases between them. The CDR3 is CASSTETNEQFF. In DNA form, the CDR3 reads TGTGCCAGCAGCACCGAGACCAATGAGCAGTTCTTC.

This chain links TRBV27 with TRBJ1-2; a weak D match, TRBD1 (5 bases). The CDR3 length is 15 residues. Germline-derived CDR1 and CDR2 are MNHEY and SMNVEV (reference sequence). With 5 bases removed from V and 8 bases from J, the gap between germline ends came to 21 bases. CDR3 in DNA: TGTGCCAGCAGTACTGCAGGGAATCGATTTTGGGGCTACACCTTC. As protein: CASSTAGNRFWGYTF.

The chain combines TRBV4-1 with TRBJ1-3; D call uncertain. Per the germline V gene, CDR1 is MGHRA and CDR2 is YSYEKL. This CDR3 has 17 amino acids. Trimming pared 0 bases from V and 3 bases from J, leaving 15 bases between. The CDR3 sequence is CASSQDPEGLIGNTIYF. In DNA form, the CDR3 reads TGCGCCAGCAGCCAAGATCCTGAGGGTTTGATTGGAAACACCATATATTTT.

This clonotype was detected a few times. The V call is TRBV2, the J call TRBJ2-3; D is possibly TRBD2 (6 bases). Trimming removed 8 bases from V and 2 bases from J, with 8 bases in between. The CDR3 has 12 residues. CDR1 and CDR2 (germline): SNHLY, FYNNEI. The CDR3 spells CASRGTTDTQYF. CDR3 DNA sequence: TGTGCCAGCCGGGGGACCACAGATACGCAGTATTTT. Complete variable domain (other parts from reference TRBV2 and TRBJ2-3): EPEVTQTPSHQVTQMGQEVILRCVPISNHLYFYWYRQILGQKVEFLVSFYNNEISEKSEIFDDQFSVERPDGSNFTLKIRSTKLEDSAMYFCASRGTTDTQYFGPGTRLTVL.

This clonotype was seen only a few times. The V call is TRBV12-5, the J call TRBJ2-5, with 8 bases aligning to TRBD1. The CDR3 covers 17 residues. Germline V gene lookup returns CDR1 LGHNT and CDR2 FRNRAP. Trimming cost V 3 bases and J 4 bases; bases outside gene matches: 13. CDR3 sequence: CASGFQADREGGETQYF. The CDR3 DNA sequence: TGTGCTAGTGGTTTTCAAGCGGACAGGGAAGGCGGAGAGACCCAGTACTTC.

This chain connects TRBV5-4 to TRBJ2-1; weak D call: TRBD1 (6 bases). The CDR3 totals 15 residues. Deletions cut 7 bases from V and 4 bases from J, with 18 bases between. Germline CDR1 SGHNT, CDR2 YYREEE (reference sequence). CDR3 in amino acids: CASGDHRDQYNEQFF. Written as DNA, the CDR3 is TGTGCCAGCGGGGACCACAGGGACCAATACAATGAGCAGTTCTTC.

This clonotype turned up a few times. V is TRBV2 and J is TRBJ2-3; TRBD2 matches 11 bases. The CDR3 runs 16 residues. CDR1 is SNHLY, CDR2 FYNNEI, per germline. V trimming: 6 bases; J trimming: 9 bases; junction bases outside the gene matches: 14. DNA for the CDR3: TGTGCCAGCAGGGAGGGGACTAGCGGACAGGGCGAAACGCAGTATTTT. The encoded protein is CASREGTSGQGETQYF. The variable domain in full, with the rest retrieved from reference TRBV2 and TRBJ2-3, is EPEVTQTPSHQVTQMGQEVILRCVPISNHLYFYWYRQILGQKVEFLVSFYNNEISEKSEIFDDQFSVERPDGSNFTLKIRSTKLEDSAMYFCASREGTSGQGETQYFGPGTRLTVL.

This clonotype has only a few counts. The chain has TRBV27 and TRBJ1-2; the D gene is possibly TRBD1 (6 bases). The germline CDR1 and CDR2 sequences are MNHEY and SMNVEV (reference sequence). Trimming left V 5 bases short and J 2 bases short, with 18 bases between. CDR3 length: 16 residues. The CDR3 region is CASSPRGRGGNYGYTF. Written as DNA, the CDR3 is TGTGCCAGCAGTCCTCGGGGCAGGGGCGGGAACTATGGCTACACCTTC.

This chain joins TRBV4-1 and TRBJ1-4, with 8 bases aligning to TRBD1. Germline values: CDR1 MGHRA, CDR2 YSYEKL. The CDR3 sequence is 15 residues long. Unmatched junction bases numbered 8, after V lost 3 bases and J lost 8 bases. CDR3 protein: CASSQTWTGKEKLFF. The CDR3 DNA reads TGCGCCAGCAGCCAGACTTGGACAGGGAAGGAAAAACTGTTTTTT.

This clonotype was detected only a few times. The chain carries TRBV9 and TRBJ2-5; TRBD2 agrees at 7 bases. The CDR3 is made up of 14 amino acids. V trimming: 4 bases; J trimming: 4 bases; junction bases outside the gene matches: 7. Germline CDR1 reads SGDLS; CDR2 reads YYNGEE. CDR3 residues: CASSPWGGSETQYF. Written as DNA, the CDR3 is TGTGCCAGCAGCCCCTGGGGAGGGTCAGAGACCCAGTACTTC.

The J gene is TRBJ2-7, the V gene TRBV7-2; 7 positions match TRBD1. Germline CDR1 is SGHTA and CDR2 is FQGNSA. CDR3 size: 14 residues. V lost 3 bases, J lost 3 bases, and 5 bases stayed unmatched. The DNA of the CDR3 is TGTGCCAGCAGCTTTCCGGGACAGTACTACGAGCAGTACTTC. It translates to CASSFPGQYYEQYF.

The table lists this clonotype with a few counts. J is TRBJ2-1 and V is TRBV7-9, with 9 bases lining up with TRBD2. CDR1 is SEHNR, CDR2 FQNEAQ, per germline (reference sequence). CDR3 length equals 16 residues. Trimming cost V 4 bases and J 3 bases; bases outside gene matches: 7. The DNA for the CDR3 is TGTGCCAGCAGCTCCCAAAGCGGGGGGCACTACAATGAGCAGTTCTTC. Residues: CASSSQSGGHYNEQFF.

This clonotype showed up just a few times. The chain combines TRBV10-3 with TRBJ2-3, with a possible D match to TRBD1 (5 bases). CDR3 length equals 16 residues. The V and J ends lost 4 bases and 0 bases respectively, with 14 bases between them. The germline gives CDR1 ENHRY, CDR2 SYGVKD. CDR3 in DNA: TGTGCCATCAGTGCCGTACAGGAGACTAGCACAGATACGCAGTATTTT. Amino acid sequence: CAISAVQETSTDTQYF.

This clonotype has a handful of counts. J is TRBJ1-5 and V is TRBV7-6; tentative D call: TRBD1 (5 bases). This CDR3 region has 16 residues. Germline V gene sequence: CDR1 SGHVS, CDR2 FNYEAQ. Trimming cost V 3 bases and J 1 base, with 13 bases left between them. The CDR3 nucleotides are TGTGCCAGCAGCTTCTCCGTGGGGGTGAGCAATCAGCCCCAGCATTTT. As protein: CASSFSVGVSNQPQHF.

In the case of this clonotype: Sequence at one end of the junction differs from germline and may be a read error. This chain connects TRBV12-3 or TRBV12-4 to TRBJ1-5; D is possibly TRBD1 (5 bases). There are 16 residues in the CDR3. The CDR3 sequence: CANSIGTAVSNQPQHF. The CDR3 coding sequence is TGTGCCAACAGTATTGGGACGGCGGTAAGCAATCAGCCCCAGCATTTT.

In DNA form, the CDR3 reads TGTGCCAGCAGTTTTGGGGGCCAGCGACTCTCTGGAAACACCATATATTTT. This gives the protein CASSFGGQRLSGNTIYF. The chain is built from TRBV12-3 or TRBV12-4 and TRBJ1-3; D possibly corresponds to TRBD1 (6 bases). The CDR3 is 17 amino acids. V lost 3 bases to trimming and J lost 0 bases, with 15 bases between them.

V is TRBV7-9 and J is TRBJ2-2; perhaps TRBD2 as D (5 bases). Trimming took off 5 bases at V and 0 bases at J, with 22 bases between the two ends. The CDR3 length is 19 residues. Germline CDR1 reads SEHNR; CDR2 reads FQNEAQ (reference sequence). This chain's CDR3 is CASSPGSYGVFANTGELFF. DNA for the CDR3: TGTGCCAGCAGCCCCGGGTCCTACGGGGTGTTCGCGAACACCGGGGAGCTGTTTTTT. Drawing the rest from reference TRBV7-9 and TRBJ2-2, the complete variable domain is DTGVSQNPRHKITKRGQNVTFRCDPISEHNRLYWYRQTLGQGPEFLTYFQNEAQLEKSRLLSDRFSAERPKGSFSTLEIQRTEQGDSAMYLCASSPGSYGVFANTGELFFGEGSRLTVL.

This clonotype was counted only a few times. V is TRBV6-5 and J is TRBJ2-1, with TRBD2 matching 7 bases. J lost 6 bases, V lost 3 bases, and 8 bases had no gene match. Germline V gene sequence: CDR1 MNHEY, CDR2 SVGAGI. The CDR3 is 15 amino acids. CDR3 coding DNA: TGTGCCAGCAGTTATTGGGAAGCGGGGCGCAATGAGCAGTTCTTC. Translation gives CASSYWEAGRNEQFF.

The V gene is TRBV6-5, the J gene TRBJ2-5; 12 bases line up with TRBD2. The CDR3 extends over 17 amino acids. The V gene end was trimmed by 4 bases and the J gene end by 5 bases; junction bases not matched to a gene: 11. Germline-derived CDR1 and CDR2 are MNHEY and SVGAGI. The CDR3: CASSFGLAGSTMETQYF. CDR3 nucleotide sequence: TGTGCCAGCAGTTTCGGACTAGCGGGGTCAACAATGGAGACCCAGTACTTC.

This clonotype has just a few counts. The chain has TRBV6-2 or TRBV6-3 and TRBJ1-1, with a weak D call TRBD1 (5 bases). The V end lost 2 bases, the J end lost 7 bases, and 11 bases lay between the germline ends. This CDR3 contains 13 residues. Per the germline V gene, CDR1 is MNHEY and CDR2 is SVGEGT. This CDR3 reads CASSYRTRGEAFF. CDR3 in DNA: TGTGCCAGCAGTTACAGGACGAGGGGTGAAGCTTTCTTT.

The V call is TRBV12-3 or TRBV12-4, the J call TRBJ1-4; D unresolved. The CDR3 is 14 residues long. Trimming stripped 7 bases from V and 3 bases from J, with 12 bases between. The CDR3 DNA sequence: TGTGCCAGCACCGCGACCGGGGCTAATGAAAAACTGTTTTTT. It specifies CASTATGANEKLFF.

The V gene is TRBV6-1, the J gene TRBJ2-5, with 8 bases identical to TRBD1. Germline loops: CDR1 MNHNS, CDR2 SASEGT. The CDR3 has 18 amino acids. Trimming removed 4 bases from V and 9 bases from J; junction bases left unmatched: 22. The CDR3 DNA reads TGTGCCAGCAGTGTTGACAGGGGAGGTTCCGGGAGCCGAAGTCCCCAGTACTTC. Translating gives CASSVDRGGSGSRSPQYF.

This clonotype occurred a few times. V usage is TRBV7-9 and J usage is TRBJ2-2; D is unclear. The germline V gene has CDR1 SEHNR and CDR2 FQNEAQ (reference sequence). Trimming left V 7 bases short and J 6 bases short, with 12 bases between. The CDR3 contains 13 residues. The CDR3 DNA is TGTGCCAGCATCCGCCCTCCGGCCGGGGAGCTGTTTTTT. Its protein product is CASIRPPAGELFF. The full variable domain, in which reference TRBV7-9 and TRBJ2-2 provide the parts outside the CDR3, is DTGVSQNPRHKITKRGQNVTFRCDPISEHNRLYWYRQTLGQGPEFLTYFQNEAQLEKSRLLSDRFSAERPKGSFSTLEIQRTEQGDSAMYLCASIRPPAGELFFGEGSRLTVL.

This clonotype was recorded only once. J is TRBJ2-1 and V is TRBV5-1, with D perhaps being TRBD1 or TRBD2 (5 bases each). The CDR3 length is 15 residues. Germline CDR1 is SGHRS and CDR2 is YFSETQ. V shed 4 bases and J shed 6 bases, with 17 bases lying between them. CDR3 in amino acids: CASSPRGPTLNEQFF. In nucleotides, the CDR3 is TGCGCCAGCAGCCCTCGGGGCCCCACTCTCAATGAGCAGTTCTTC.

The chain recombines TRBV6-2 or TRBV6-3 with TRBJ2-5; D uncertain. The CDR3 loop spans 12 amino acids. The ends were cut back, 7 bases at V and 5 bases at J, with 11 bases in the middle. CDR1 and CDR2 from the germline V gene are MNHEY and SVGEGT. The CDR3 loop is CASTLGTETQYF. DNA of the CDR3: TGTGCCAGCACGTTGGGTACGGAGACCCAGTACTTC.